This T cell receptor beta chain was identified in a study of vaccination and CD4 T cells after COVID-19. Looking at the study overall: Stimulation of cells relied on overlapping spike peptides derived from SARS-CoV-2, HCoV-NL63, HCoV-OC43 and HCoV-229E.

The treatment was: approximately nine-day PBMC culture with coronavirus spike peptide pools or control peptides (ViraFEST assay). Samples of CD4+ T cells were obtained from the unexposed donor before the COVID-19 pandemic (2011-2018). Peptide-pool expansion of antigen-specific T cells preceded TCR sequencing in ViraFEST. Cells permitting, SARS-CoV-2 S/N served as probes for unexposed-donor CD4+ T cells, and four cold-coronavirus spikes did too. Sequence data for DNA of cultured CD4+ T cells were generated by the Oncomine TCR Beta short-read assay. The authors extracted genomic DNA from cultured CD4+ T cells. In TCRdb, the PCR reads were re-called with MiXCR into one record per CDR3 protein. The sample carries nearly 5,500 distinct CDR3 sequences, 62% recorded once. CDR3 length: 16 residues. The germline CDR1 and CDR2 sequences are SGHVS and FNYEAQ. V shed 2 bases and J shed 3 bases, with 15 bases lying between them.

On this clonotype: Its antigen is unknown.

This TCR came from a human donor in good health. Source material: CD4+ T cells from blood, cultured in vitro. The genes are TRBV7-6 and TRBJ2-3; possibly TRBD1 for D (5 bases). The CDR3 spells CASSLRDLRATDTQYF. CDR3 DNA: TGTGCCAGCAGCTTAAGAGACCTCAGGGCTACAGATACGCAGTATTTT. The complete variable domain, with remaining parts taken from reference TRBV7-6 and TRBJ2-3, reads GAGVSQSPRYKVTKRGQDVALRCDPISGHVSLYWYRQALGQGPEFLTYFNYEAQQDKSGLPNDRFSAERPEGSISTLTIQRTEQRDSAMYRCASSLRDLRATDTQYFGPGTRLTVL.